This T cell receptor beta chain was documented in a study of blood T cell repertoires in COVID-19. Study-wide background: Acute and convalescent COVID-19 samples came from the United States, Italy and Spain. PBMCs, B-cell-depleted T cells, or T cells provided the cDNA or gDNA that made up the material.

The ends were cut back, 1 base at V and 7 bases at J, with 18 bases in the middle. The germline V gene has CDR1 SGHRS and CDR2 YFSETQ. CDR3 length: 16 residues. Repertoires were generated with immunoSEQ multiplex PCR, while TCRdb's copy carries only in-frame clones and drops some. The sample consists of hundreds of thousands of clones, 65% to 85% of them appearing once. The sequence was collected from a woman aged 45-65 years with acute or convalescent COVID-19. Sequenced material: peripheral blood. The genes are TRBV5-1 and TRBJ2-1, with D uncertain. Here the CDR3 reads CASSLNGDLSHNEQFF. CDR3 in DNA: TGCGCCAGCAGCTTGAATGGAGACCTATCGCATAATGAGCAGTTCTTC.